Listed here are 5 T cell receptor beta chains from one sample, sequenced in a study of blood T cell repertoires in COVID-19. The method was immunoSEQ multiplex PCR; TCRdb's version includes in-frame clones alone and lacks a portion of them. The data show around 99,000 clones, around 74% seen once. The sample consisted of peripheral blood. The receptors shown here come from a woman older than 75 with active or convalescent COVID-19.

V and J are TRBV2 and TRBJ2-5, with TRBD1 matching over 11 bases. Trimming removed 4 bases from V and 1 base from J; junction bases left unmatched: 11. The CDR3 covers 18 residues. Germline-derived CDR1 and CDR2 are SNHLY and FYNNEI. The CDR3 DNA reads as TGTGCCAGCAGTGGGACAGGGGGCGCCGGCTGGCCCCAAGAGACCCAGTACTTC. Its protein product is CASSGTGGAGWPQETQYF. The full variable domain, rest sourced from reference TRBV2 and TRBJ2-5, is EPEVTQTPSHQVTQMGQEVILRCVPISNHLYFYWYRQILGQKVEFLVSFYNNEISEKSEIFDDQFSVERPDGSNFTLKIRSTKLEDSAMYFCASSGTGGAGWPQETQYFGPGTRLLVL.

About this clone: The junction departs from the called germline gene at one end, perhaps through a read error. The chain has TRBV5-1 and TRBJ2-5; 7 positions match TRBD2. The CDR3 covers 16 residues. Per the germline V gene, CDR1 is SGHRS and CDR2 is YFSETQ. The DNA for the CDR3 is TGTGCCAGCAGCTTGGCCCCGGCGGGAGCAGGAGAGACCCAGTACTTC. Encoded protein: CASSLAPAGAGETQYF.

This clone was seen more than once but under ten times. The rearrangement links TRBV18 to TRBJ2-7; the D is unclear. From germline, CDR1 is KGHSH and CDR2 LQKENI. The CDR3 has 16 residues. Deletions cut 3 bases from V and 0 bases from J, with 15 bases between. In DNA form, the CDR3 reads TGTGCCAGCTCACCCACGTACAGTTTCAACTCCTACGAGCAGTACTTC. Its translation is CASSPTYSFNSYEQYF.

The chain combines TRBV19 with TRBJ2-7; 8 bases agree with TRBD2. The V segment lost 6 bases and the J segment 3 bases; nucleotides outside the gene matches: 7. Per germline, CDR1 LNHDA and CDR2 SQIVND (reference sequence). The CDR3 extends over 14 amino acids. CDR3 protein: CASSPTGTSYEQYF. The CDR3 DNA reads as TGTGCCAGTAGCCCTACAGGGACTAGCTACGAGCAGTACTTC.

The V call is TRBV30, the J call TRBJ1-6; no reliable D call. The CDR3 length is 13 residues. Germline values: CDR1 GTSNPN, CDR2 SVGIG (reference sequence). The V and J ends lost 1 base and 5 bases respectively, with 6 bases between them. The CDR3 DNA reads TGTGCCTGGAGTGACGGGAATAATTCACCCCTCCACTTT. Translated, it gives CAWSDGNNSPLHF.